This T cell receptor (beta chain) was profiled in a study of shared clonotypes between healthy human individuals (dated by TCRdb to about 2020). Study-level background: The cohort included a few men and a couple of women between 18 and 49 years of age. For each donor, CD4 naive and CD4 memory were each run on three plates, CD8 naive on two plates, and CD8 memory on one plate. To estimate repertoire size and how much clonotype sharing occurs between individuals, the study deeply sequenced the blood TCR repertoires of several healthy adults. Different laboratories and diverse techniques were used to prepare libraries and sequence TCR repertoires, to increase sequencing depth and limit assay-specific biases. Each donor's leukapheresis produced roughly between roughly 0.94 and 9.5 billion PBMCs. What the study reported, not specific to this receptor: Naive subsets generally had larger estimated clonotype richness than memory subsets did. Only blood was sampled, and tissue TCR repertoires likely differ from those in blood. Rarefaction of sorted-subset datasets indicated incomplete sequencing despite the large sequencing depth. When four donors were compared, the shared fraction of clonotypes was about 5.2% for naive CD4, approximately 3.3% for naive CD8, roughly 2.3% for memory CD4, and roughly 0.4% for memory CD8. Clonotypes shared by all four sorted-subset donors showed higher generation probabilities than non-shared clonotypes. Because the study included a small number of donors, the genetic and exposure-history diversity represented was limited. Pairwise subsampling led to the expectation that sequencing depth would affect the degree of clonotype sharing among donors.

The CDR1 and CDR2 encoded by the germline V gene (reference sequence) are MNHNY and SVGAGI. V has 2 bases trimmed and J has 2 bases trimmed; junction bases matching no gene number 2. Including cysteine and phenylalanine, the CDR3 has 14 amino acids. CDR3 DNA is the only sequence kept; it has 42 bases, read in frame from the first base. CD8 naive samples were CD45RO-negative cells positively selected for CCR7, giving a CD45RA+CCR7+ population that excluded TemRA cells. Healthy HIV-negative adults with no recently reported acute infections or vaccinations were included as donors. Only Caucasian adults living in Nashville, Tennessee, USA were represented among the donors. Blood was obtained by leukapheresis, after which PBMCs were separated by Ficoll-Histopaque density gradient centrifugation and cryopreserved in liquid nitrogen vapor phase. Analytical flow cytometry was used to check the purity and quantity of each magnetically sorted T cell population. Genomic DNA was isolated from every sorted fraction and measured by UV absorbance on a Nanodrop 2000c.

TCR CDR3 regions were amplified from genomic DNA by multiplex PCR using the deep immunoSEQ assay. For each cell subset, the extracted genomic DNA was distributed evenly across all wells of several immunoSEQ 96-well plates, and each plate served as one replicate. Each replicate PCR for sorted subsets received about 180 ng genomic DNA, equal to tens of thousands of T cell genomes. The purified libraries were quantified using a Qubit 3.0 fluorometer, sized with a Bioanalyzer 2100, and then quantified again using the KAPA Library Quantification kit. Every immunoSEQ 96-well plate was sequenced on a separate single-read 150-cycle Illumina NextSeq 550 flow cell. Regarding the original processing steps: Because only junctional sequences without quality scores were contained in the immunoSEQ output, filtering matching that applied to full-length reads could not be performed. To assign V/J genes and CDR3, sequences were annotated using PyIR, a Python wrapper for IgBLAST v1.9, with IMGT germline references. Reads with weak V/J assignments (E-value above 1e-6), missing CDR3, stop codons, out-of-frame junctions, or ambiguous translated residues were removed. V3J clonotypes were defined as sequences sharing the same inferred V gene, J gene, and CDR3 amino acid sequence. The percentage overlap between two repertoires was calculated by dividing the number of shared unique clonotypes by the size of the smaller repertoire. Repertoire richness was assessed with RTK rarefaction, the Chao1 estimator, and Recon v2.1 estimates of unobserved clonotypes. Generation probabilities for all TCRbeta clonotypes obtained by the gDNA method from several donors were computed using OLGA. TCRdb mirrors the immuneACCESS table, restricted to in-frame sequences. Some clones are absent from its copies; in checked studies, under half trace to an unresolved V gene, and the reason for the others is unknown. Clone size and the V and J calls come from that table; the DNA yielded D and trimming. Recorded for this sample are hundreds of thousands of clones; roughly 98% of them occurred a single time. Approximately 0.3% of the sample lies in the top ten.

In the case of this clone: Its target antigen remains unknown. Base qualities are not provided; no much larger clone lies one nucleotide away.

The chain employs TRBV6-6 and TRBJ2-7, with TRBD1 identical over 8 junction bases. The specimen sequenced was naive CD8+ T cells sorted from blood. Per the publication, the cell subset or site label means: CD45RA+CCR7+. The TCR comes from a young man in good health. The CDR3 region: CASSYEGQAYEQYF. The DNA sequence is as follows: TGTGCCAGCAGTTACGAGGGACAGGCCTACGAGCAGTACTTC.